This passage covers 25 T cell receptor beta chains from one sample sequenced in a study of identical twins. TCRdb re-derived calls from the 5' RACE reads in MiXCR, one entry per CDR3 protein. The table has about 1.7 million distinct CDR3 sequences, roughly 35% seen once; the top ten hold about 0.25%. The source material was cord blood. The receptor set was obtained from a newborn girl in good health.

The table lists this clonotype with a few counts. The rearrangement links TRBV29-1 to TRBJ2-3; TRBD2 agrees at 7 bases. Germline CDR1 and CDR2: SQVTM and ANQGSEA. V gave up 4 bases and J gave up 0 bases; unmatched junction bases: 13. The CDR3 loop spans 17 amino acids. Here the CDR3 DNA reads TGCAGCGTTGGACGGGGCGGGGAGGGCCGAAGCACAGATACGCAGTATTTT. This sequence encodes CSVGRGGEGRSTDTQYF.

The chain carries TRBV7-2 and TRBJ2-7; TRBD1 matches 7 bases. The CDR3 runs to 15 residues. Trimming removed 5 bases from V and 2 bases from J; junction bases left unmatched: 9. CDR1 is SGHTA, CDR2 FQGNSA, per germline. This CDR3 is CASSQGQTQTYEQYF. CDR3 sequence (DNA): TGTGCCAGCAGCCAGGGACAGACCCAAACCTACGAGCAGTACTTC.

To note about this clonotype: A read error may be the cause here, since a much bigger clone is one base away. V gene TRBV6-4 combines with J gene TRBJ2-5; D possibly corresponds to TRBD1 (6 bases). Trimming cost V 2 bases and J 11 bases, with 9 bases left between them. The CDR3 totals 11 residues. In germline, CDR1 is MRHNA, CDR2 SNTAGT. The CDR3 is CASSDEGEQYF. The CDR3 bases are TGTGCCAGCAGTGACGAGGGGGAGCAGTACTTC.

This clonotype was seen a handful of times. DNA for the CDR3: TGTGCCAGCAGTTTGAGGGGGACAGGGGTCTACTACGAGCAGTACTTC. Translation: CASSLRGTGVYYEQYF. V usage is TRBV27 and J usage is TRBJ2-7; 10 positions agree with TRBD1. The V segment lost 3 bases and the J segment 3 bases; nucleotides outside the gene matches: 8. The CDR3 runs 16 residues. CDR1 and CDR2 (germline): MNHEY, SMNVEV (reference sequence).

As DNA, the CDR3 is TGCGCCAGCAGCTTGGGGGCCGGGGGTAAGGCCAAAAACATTCAGTACTTC. It is translated as CASSLGAGGKAKNIQYF. J is TRBJ2-4 and V is TRBV5-1; D may be TRBD2 (6 bases). Trimming shortened V by 0 bases and J by 1 base, and 14 bases separated the two germline ends. Germline CDR1 is SGHRS and CDR2 is YFSETQ. The CDR3 contains 17 residues.

The V gene is TRBV28, the J gene TRBJ2-5, with D possibly TRBD1 on 5 matching bases. TRBJ2-1 explains the end of the DNA better; the J call may be wrong. CDR1 is MDHEN, CDR2 SYDVKM, per germline. The CDR3 consists of 16 residues. CDR3 in DNA: TGTGCCAGCAGTTTGGGCAGGGCGGCCCGTCAGGAGACCCAGTTCTTC. Amino acids: CASSLGRAARQETQFF.

As for this clonotype: The junction does not match germline at one end; this may be a read error. V and J are TRBV20-1 and TRBJ2-1; no firm D call. Germline CDR1 and CDR2: DFQATT and SNEGSKA (reference sequence). The CDR3 totals 10 residues. CDR3 DNA sequence: TGCGGTGCTAGAGAGATTGAGCAGTTCTTC. Protein: CGAREIEQFF.

V usage is TRBV5-1 and J usage is TRBJ2-5; no clear D. There are 13 residues in the CDR3. Germline V gene data show CDR1 as SGHRS and CDR2 as YFSETQ. V was trimmed by 0 bases and J by 5 bases, leaving 8 bases between them. CDR3 sequence: CASSLDGRETQYF. DNA for the CDR3: TGCGCCAGCAGCTTGGATGGGCGCGAGACCCAGTACTTC.

The chain is built from TRBV29-1 and TRBJ1-1; 8 nucleotides line up with TRBD1. Germline trimming cut 7 bases from V and 4 bases from J; bases unmatched to any gene: 5. The CDR3 consists of 12 residues. The germline CDR1 and CDR2 sequences are SQVTM and ANQGSEA. CDR3 amino acids: CSGGQGLTEAFF. CDR3 bases: TGCAGCGGCGGACAGGGCCTCACTGAAGCTTTCTTT.

This clonotype was counted between two and nine times. This rearrangement joins TRBV20-1 to TRBJ2-1, with 8 bases lining up with TRBD2. The germline CDR1 and CDR2 sequences are DFQATT and SNEGSKA (reference sequence). The length of the CDR3 is 14 residues. The J segment lost 6 bases and the V segment lost 6 bases, leaving 10 bases of the junction unmatched. CDR3 sequence reads: CSAEDSGNGNEQFF. CDR3 sequence (DNA): TGCAGTGCCGAAGATAGCGGGAACGGCAATGAGCAGTTCTTC.

On this clonotype itself: This sequence may be a read error, since a much larger clone differs from it by one base. V and J are TRBV5-1 and TRBJ2-5; 9 bases align to TRBD2. Unmatched junction bases numbered 16, after V lost 2 bases and J lost 11 bases. This CDR3 spans 16 amino acids. Germline V gene lookup returns CDR1 SGHRS and CDR2 YFSETQ. CDR3 amino acids: CASSLPLAGRYNEQYF. The CDR3 nucleotides are TGCGCCAGCAGCTTACCTCTAGCGGGGCGGTACAATGAGCAGTACTTC.

J is TRBJ2-1 and V is TRBV2; D not resolved. Trimming cost V 9 bases and J 2 bases, with 5 bases left between them. This CDR3 spans 11 amino acids. Germline-derived CDR1 and CDR2 are SNHLY and FYNNEI. CDR3 amino acids: CARTTYNEQFF. CDR3 nucleotide sequence: TGTGCCAGAACTACCTACAATGAGCAGTTCTTC.

This clonotype was seen more than once but under ten times. This sequence joins TRBV29-1 and TRBJ2-2; TRBD1 matches 9 bases. The germline V gene encodes CDR1 SQVTM and CDR2 ANQGSEA. This CDR3 is built from 15 residues. The V segment lost 2 bases and the J segment 6 bases; nucleotides outside the gene matches: 7. CDR3 sequence: CSVELGQGISGELFF. DNA for the CDR3: TGCAGCGTTGAATTAGGACAGGGGATCTCCGGGGAGCTGTTTTTT.

The chain is built from TRBV7-2 and TRBJ2-7, with TRBD2 as a possible D gene (6 bases). V lost 5 bases to trimming and J lost 0 bases, with 17 bases between them. This CDR3 contains 16 residues. CDR1 and CDR2 from the germline V gene are SGHTA and FQGNSA. Here the CDR3 DNA reads TGTGCCAGCAGCCCGACTAGAGCGGCAATCTCCTACGAGCAGTACTTC. Protein sequence: CASSPTRAAISYEQYF.

This clonotype has ten or more counts. The chain recombines TRBV29-1 with TRBJ2-6; D is unresolved. The CDR3 is 12 amino acids. Germline V gene data show CDR1 as SQVTM and CDR2 as ANQGSEA. V lost 7 bases, J lost 0 bases, and 4 bases lay in between. The CDR3 DNA sequence: TGCAGCGGAGTCTCTGGGGCCAACGTCCTGACTTTC. This gives the protein CSGVSGANVLTF.

The CDR3 region is CASSHYREGSYEQYF. The CDR3 DNA sequence: TGTGCCAGCAGCCACTACAGGGAGGGCTCCTACGAGCAGTACTTC. The gene calls are TRBV3-1 and TRBJ2-7; D possibly corresponds to TRBD2 (7 bases). The CDR3 runs to 15 residues. The V end lost 3 bases, the J end lost 0 bases, and 12 bases lay between the germline ends. Germline V lookup: CDR1 LGHDT, CDR2 YNNKEL (reference sequence).

As to this clonotype: One end of the junction does not line up with germline, which may come from a read error. V and J are TRBV28 and TRBJ1-1; no clear D gene. The CDR3 totals 13 residues. Germline V gives CDR1 MDHEN, CDR2 SYDVKM. DNA for the CDR3: TGTGCCAGCAGTCTTAATTTGAACACTAAAGCTTTCTTT. This codes for CASSLNLNTKAFF.

V is TRBV27 and J is TRBJ2-5; 8 bases match TRBD1. V dropped 6 bases and J dropped 11; count of bases not matched to a gene: 14. The germline CDR1 and CDR2 sequences are MNHEY and SMNVEV (reference sequence). CDR3 length: 14 residues. CDR3 DNA sequence: TGTGCCAGCAGAATTTCGACAGGGGTCAATGAGCAGTACTTC. Its protein product is CASRISTGVNEQYF.

The chain has TRBV20-1 and TRBJ2-1, with 10 bases fitting TRBD2. The V and J ends lost 6 bases and 7 bases, in that order; junction bases with no gene match: 9. Germline V gene sequence: CDR1 DFQATT, CDR2 SNEGSKA (reference sequence). The CDR3 runs to 14 residues. The CDR3 bases are TGCAGTGCCTTCGGAGCGGGAGGGCCGAATGAGCAGTTCTTC. Its translation is CSAFGAGGPNEQFF.

This sequence joins TRBV18 and TRBJ2-5; 10 bases map to TRBD2. Trimming took 2 bases from V and 0 from J; bases not matched to a gene: 9. CDR1 KGHSH and CDR2 LQKENI come from the germline V gene. The CDR3 consists of 18 residues. Here the CDR3 DNA reads TGTGCCAGCTCACCATCAAGCGGGGGGGCCTCGTACCAAGAGACCCAGTACTTC. Amino acid sequence: CASSPSSGGASYQETQYF.

The V and J genes are TRBV20-1 and TRBJ2-7; tentative D call: TRBD2 (6 bases). CDR1 DFQATT and CDR2 SNEGSKA come from the germline V gene (reference sequence). Trimming shortened V by 5 bases and J by 7 bases, and 15 bases separated the two germline ends. The CDR3 is 12 residues long. This CDR3 is CSASLRGGEQYF. DNA for the CDR3: TGCAGTGCTTCCCTCCGGGGAGGTGAGCAGTACTTC.

The chain recombines TRBV20-1 with TRBJ1-2, with D possibly being TRBD1 (5 bases). Germline V gene lookup returns CDR1 DFQATT and CDR2 SNEGSKA (reference sequence). V shed 2 bases and J shed 2 bases, with 24 bases lying between them. This CDR3 has 18 residues. As DNA, the CDR3 is TGCAGTGCTAGAAACCACCGTGACCCCAGGGTAGACAACTATGGCTACACCTTC. Amino acids: CSARNHRDPRVDNYGYTF.

The sample holds a few counts of this clonotype. The V and J genes are TRBV7-2 and TRBJ1-2; D perhaps matches TRBD1 (6 bases). Germline V gene data show CDR1 as SGHTA and CDR2 as FQGNSA. There are 13 residues in the CDR3. Between the trimmed V and J ends, which lost 11 bases and 0 bases, there was a span of 13 bases. CDR3 sequence reads: CAWGAGTNYGYTF. The CDR3 nucleotides are TGTGCCTGGGGGGCAGGGACTAACTATGGCTACACCTTC.

This chain connects TRBV6-1 to TRBJ1-1; 8 bases map to TRBD1. This CDR3 has 14 residues. V gave up 6 bases and J gave up 4 bases; unmatched junction bases: 7. CDR1 is MNHNS, CDR2 SASEGT, per germline. The CDR3 nucleotides are TGTGCCAGCAGGAAACAGGGGGAGGCCACTGAAGCTTTCTTT. Translated: CASRKQGEATEAFF.

The CDR3, as DNA: TGTGCCAGCAGTTTCGGGGGACAGGGCGATTCACCCCTCCACTTT. It translates to CASSFGGQGDSPLHF. This chain uses TRBV12-3 or TRBV12-4 with TRBJ1-6; TRBD1 matches at 9 bases. This CDR3 contains 15 residues. J gave up 8 bases and V 3 bases, and 5 bases lay outside the gene matches.